The rows below give T cell receptor beta chains drawn from one sample of a study of control samples from healthy donors and cancer patients. Clones were read by immunoSEQ multiplex PCR, and TCRdb kept only the in-frame ones, dropping some. The top ten clones hold 1.5% of a sample with 180,000 or so clones, about nine tenths of them seen once. Sequenced: blood. The receptors stem from a woman in her twenties or thirties in good health. The CDR3 runs from the conserved cysteine through the conserved F or W. The D gene is left open where the match is weak. Part of the rows lack a size; the others show once, few, many or a class for expanded clones.

v_call: TRBV27; d_call: TRBD1; j_call: TRBJ1-1; clone_size: .; cdr3_aa: CASSLSPGGAWNTEAFF; cdr3_nt: TGTGCCAGCAGTTTATCGCCAGGGGGCGCTTGGAACACTGAAGCTTTCTTT
v_call: TRBV28; d_call: TRBD2; j_call: TRBJ2-3; clone_size: .; cdr3_aa: CASSLSAGVADTQYF; cdr3_nt: TGTGCCAGCAGTTTATCGGCGGGAGTCGCAGATACGCAGTATTTT
v_call: TRBV28; d_call: .; j_call: TRBJ2-2; clone_size: .; cdr3_aa: CASSLGGVNTGELFF; cdr3_nt: TGTGCCAGCAGTTTAGGGGGCGTAAACACCGGGGAGCTGTTTTTT
v_call: TRBV7-2; d_call: TRBD1; j_call: TRBJ2-1; clone_size: .; cdr3_aa: CASSSPQGARYNEQFF; cdr3_nt: TGTGCCAGCAGCTCACCACAGGGGGCGCGTTACAATGAGCAGTTCTTC
v_call: TRBV19; d_call: .; j_call: TRBJ2-6; clone_size: .; cdr3_aa: CASREGPGANVLTF; cdr3_nt: TGTGCCAGTAGAGAAGGGCCTGGGGCCAACGTCCTGACTTTC
v_call: TRBV27; d_call: TRBD1; j_call: TRBJ1-5; clone_size: .; cdr3_aa: CASTLRPQTGHQPQHF; cdr3_nt: TGTGCCAGCACCCTACGACCTCAGACAGGGCATCAGCCCCAGCATTTT
v_call: TRBV11-3; d_call: .; j_call: TRBJ2-7; clone_size: many; cdr3_aa: CASSLGGQYEQYF; cdr3_nt: TGTGCCAGCAGCTTAGGGGGCCAGTACGAGCAGTACTTC
v_call: TRBV28; d_call: .; j_call: TRBJ1-5; clone_size: .; cdr3_aa: CASSLPNQPQHF; cdr3_nt: TGTGCCAGCAGTCTCCCCAATCAGCCCCAGCATTTT
v_call: TRBV7-2; d_call: TRBD2; j_call: TRBJ2-5; clone_size: .; cdr3_aa: CASSLEWRGGKTQYF; cdr3_nt: TGTGCCAGCAGCTTAGAGTGGCGGGGGGGAAAGACCCAGTACTTC
v_call: TRBV6-5; d_call: .; j_call: TRBJ1-4; clone_size: .; cdr3_aa: CASSYVFRGGEKLFF; cdr3_nt: TGTGCCAGCAGTTACGTCTTCAGGGGTGGTGAAAAACTGTTTTTT
v_call: TRBV5-8; d_call: TRBD2; j_call: TRBJ2-1; clone_size: .; cdr3_aa: CASSLDLADYNEQFF; cdr3_nt: TGTGCCAGCAGCTTGGATCTAGCGGACTACAATGAGCAGTTCTTC
v_call: TRBV19; d_call: .; j_call: TRBJ1-1; clone_size: .; cdr3_aa: CASSTQMNTEAFF; cdr3_nt: TGTGCCAGTAGTACTCAGATGAACACTGAAGCTTTCTTT
v_call: TRBV6-5; d_call: TRBD2; j_call: TRBJ2-7; clone_size: .; cdr3_aa: CASSPGTSLYEQYF; cdr3_nt: TGTGCCAGCAGCCCCGGGACTAGCCTCTACGAGCAGTACTTC
v_call: TRBV3-1/TRBV3-2; d_call: TRBD2; j_call: TRBJ2-1; clone_size: .; cdr3_aa: CASSQDLGTNYNEQFF; cdr3_nt: TGTGCCAGCAGCCAAGATCTGGGGACTAACTACAATGAGCAGTTCTTC
v_call: TRBV6-1; d_call: .; j_call: TRBJ2-5; clone_size: .; cdr3_aa: CASSDFQTQYF; cdr3_nt: TGTGCCAGCAGTGATTTTCAGACCCAGTACTTC
v_call: TRBV7-9; d_call: TRBD1; j_call: TRBJ1-2; clone_size: .; cdr3_aa: CASSRQGGDGYTF; cdr3_nt: TGTGCCAGCAGCCGACAGGGAGGGGATGGCTACACCTTC
v_call: TRBV11-3; d_call: TRBD2; j_call: TRBJ2-1; clone_size: .; cdr3_aa: CASSLDGGRVSYNEQFF; cdr3_nt: TGTGCCAGCAGCTTAGATGGAGGGAGGGTATCCTACAATGAGCAGTTCTTC
v_call: TRBV5-1; d_call: .; j_call: TRBJ1-2; clone_size: .; cdr3_aa: CASSADSYGYTF; cdr3_nt: TGCGCCAGCAGCGCGGACAGTTATGGCTACACCTTC
v_call: TRBV6-5; d_call: TRBD1; j_call: TRBJ2-1; clone_size: once; cdr3_aa: CASSPGQGGMDEQFF; cdr3_nt: TGTGCCAGCAGCCCCGGACAGGGGGGTATGGATGAGCAGTTCTTC
v_call: TRBV2; d_call: TRBD2; j_call: TRBJ2-1; clone_size: .; cdr3_aa: CASKPGLGYNEQFF; cdr3_nt: TGTGCCAGCAAACCGGGACTAGGATACAATGAGCAGTTCTTC
v_call: TRBV5-6; d_call: .; j_call: TRBJ1-3; clone_size: .; cdr3_aa: CASSLGQVSGNTIYF; cdr3_nt: TGTGCCAGCAGCTTGGGCCAGGTCTCTGGAAACACCATATATTTT
v_call: TRBV5-4; d_call: .; j_call: TRBJ1-3; clone_size: .; cdr3_aa: CASSLGEGLGNTIYF; cdr3_nt: TGTGCCAGCAGCTTGGGTGAGGGACTAGGAAACACCATATATTTT
v_call: TRBV6-2/TRBV6-3; d_call: TRBD1; j_call: TRBJ1-1; clone_size: .; cdr3_aa: CASSYSRTGNTEAFF; cdr3_nt: TGTGCCAGCAGTTACTCGAGGACAGGGAACACTGAAGCTTTCTTT
v_call: TRBV29-1; d_call: TRBD1; j_call: TRBJ1-6; clone_size: .; cdr3_aa: CSVGDSTNSPLHF; cdr3_nt: TGCAGCGTTGGGGACAGCACGAATTCACCCCTCCACTTT
v_call: TRBV11-3; d_call: .; j_call: TRBJ2-1; clone_size: .; cdr3_aa: CASSATVNPYNEQFF; cdr3_nt: TGTGCCAGCAGTGCGACGGTAAACCCCTACAATGAGCAGTTCTTC
v_call: TRBV5-1; d_call: TRBD2; j_call: TRBJ2-5; clone_size: .; cdr3_aa: CASSLVPSGGAETQYF; cdr3_nt: TGCGCCAGCAGCTTGGTCCCTAGCGGGGGGGCGGAGACCCAGTACTTC
v_call: TRBV28; d_call: TRBD1; j_call: TRBJ1-2; clone_size: .; cdr3_aa: CASSIPGTGGAGYTF; cdr3_nt: TGTGCCAGCAGTATCCCCGGGACAGGGGGCGCTGGCTACACCTTC
v_call: TRBV11-1; d_call: TRBD1; j_call: TRBJ2-7; clone_size: .; cdr3_aa: CASRADRGYEQYF; cdr3_nt: TGTGCCAGCAGAGCCGACAGGGGATACGAGCAGTACTTC
v_call: TRBV19; d_call: .; j_call: TRBJ2-3; clone_size: .; cdr3_aa: CASSARTDTQYF; cdr3_nt: TGTGCCAGTAGTGCACGCACAGATACGCAGTATTTT
v_call: TRBV7-8; d_call: .; j_call: TRBJ1-2; clone_size: .; cdr3_aa: CASSLGGNYGYTF; cdr3_nt: TGTGCCAGCAGCTTAGGAGGAAACTATGGCTACACCTTC
v_call: TRBV4-3; d_call: TRBD2; j_call: TRBJ2-5; clone_size: .; cdr3_aa: CASSHWTSGDETQYF; cdr3_nt: TGCGCCAGCAGCCATTGGACTAGCGGGGATGAGACCCAGTACTTC
v_call: TRBV12-3/TRBV12-4; d_call: .; j_call: TRBJ1-5; clone_size: once; cdr3_aa: CASSFGGNQPQHF; cdr3_nt: TGTGCCAGCAGTTTCGGGGGTAATCAGCCCCAGCATTTT
v_call: TRBV2; d_call: TRBD1; j_call: TRBJ1-6; clone_size: .; cdr3_aa: CASSGDSSYNSPLHF; cdr3_nt: TGTGCCAGCAGCGGGGACAGCTCCTATAATTCACCCCTCCACTTT
v_call: TRBV11-1; d_call: TRBD2; j_call: TRBJ2-1; clone_size: .; cdr3_aa: CASSLTSGAYNEQFF; cdr3_nt: TGTGCCAGCAGCTTGACTAGCGGGGCGTACAATGAGCAGTTCTTC
v_call: TRBV5-4; d_call: TRBD1; j_call: TRBJ2-3; clone_size: .; cdr3_aa: CASSLGGATDTQYF; cdr3_nt: TGTGCCAGCAGCTTAGGGGGCGCGACAGATACGCAGTATTTT
v_call: TRBV5-1; d_call: TRBD2; j_call: TRBJ2-7; clone_size: .; cdr3_aa: CASSSTSGSYEQYF; cdr3_nt: TGCGCCAGCAGTTCGACTAGCGGGAGCTACGAGCAGTACTTC
v_call: TRBV7-9; d_call: TRBD1; j_call: TRBJ1-6; clone_size: .; cdr3_aa: CASSPGGSSPLHF; cdr3_nt: TGTGCCAGCAGCCCAGGGGGGAGTTCACCCCTCCACTTT
v_call: TRBV29-1; d_call: .; j_call: TRBJ2-5; clone_size: .; cdr3_aa: CSVEGSLVQETQYF; cdr3_nt: TGCAGCGTTGAAGGCAGTCTAGTCCAAGAGACCCAGTACTTC
v_call: TRBV6-1; d_call: .; j_call: TRBJ1-6; clone_size: .; cdr3_aa: CASSEALGSYNSPLHF; cdr3_nt: TGTGCCAGCAGTGAAGCGCTGGGGTCCTATAATTCACCCCTCCACTTT
v_call: TRBV21-1; d_call: .; j_call: TRBJ2-1; clone_size: .; cdr3_aa: CASSKGLAGVYEQFF; cdr3_nt: TGTGCCAGCAGCAAAGGACTAGCGGGAGTGTATGAGCAGTTCTTC
v_call: TRBV5-6; d_call: TRBD1; j_call: TRBJ2-4; clone_size: .; cdr3_aa: CASSRGQGSKSKNIQYF; cdr3_nt: TGTGCCAGCAGCCGGGGACAGGGGTCTAAGTCCAAAAACATTCAGTACTTC
v_call: TRBV28; d_call: .; j_call: TRBJ2-7; clone_size: .; cdr3_aa: CASRVTGYEQYF; cdr3_nt: TGTGCCAGCAGGGTTACAGGCTACGAGCAGTACTTC
v_call: TRBV11-3; d_call: .; j_call: TRBJ1-1; clone_size: once; cdr3_aa: CASSLDQEGNTEAFF; cdr3_nt: TGTGCCAGCAGCTTAGATCAGGAGGGGAACACTGAAGCTTTCTTT
v_call: TRBV3-1/TRBV3-2; d_call: .; j_call: TRBJ1-1; clone_size: .; cdr3_aa: CASSQGSWGTNTEAFF; cdr3_nt: TGTGCCAGCAGCCAAGGCAGTTGGGGCACGAACACTGAAGCTTTCTTT
v_call: TRBV9; d_call: .; j_call: TRBJ1-2; clone_size: .; cdr3_aa: CASSSQGGYTF; cdr3_nt: TGTGCCAGCAGCTCCCAGGGTGGCTACACCTTC